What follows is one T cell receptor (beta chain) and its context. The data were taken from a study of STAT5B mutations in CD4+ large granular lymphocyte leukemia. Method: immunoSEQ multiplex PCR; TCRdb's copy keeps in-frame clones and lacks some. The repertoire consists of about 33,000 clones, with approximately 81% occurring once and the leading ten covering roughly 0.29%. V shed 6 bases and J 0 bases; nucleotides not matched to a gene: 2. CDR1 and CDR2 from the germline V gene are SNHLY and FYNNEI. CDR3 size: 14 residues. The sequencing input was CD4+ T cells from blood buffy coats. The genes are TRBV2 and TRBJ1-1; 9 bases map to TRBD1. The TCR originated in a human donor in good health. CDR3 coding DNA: TGTGCCAGCAGGGGACAGGGTGTGAACACTGAAGCTTTCTTT. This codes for CASRGQGVNTEAFF.